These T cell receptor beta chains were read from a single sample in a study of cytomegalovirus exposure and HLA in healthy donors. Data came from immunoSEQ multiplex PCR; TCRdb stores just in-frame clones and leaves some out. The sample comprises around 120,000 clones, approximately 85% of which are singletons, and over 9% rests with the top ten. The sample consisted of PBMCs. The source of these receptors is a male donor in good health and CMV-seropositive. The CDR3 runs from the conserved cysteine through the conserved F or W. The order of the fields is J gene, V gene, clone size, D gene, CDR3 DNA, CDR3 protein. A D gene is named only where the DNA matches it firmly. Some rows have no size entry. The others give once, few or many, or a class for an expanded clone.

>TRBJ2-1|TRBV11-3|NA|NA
TGTGCCAGCAGCTTAGGACAGGCGGGCTACAATGAGCAGTTCTTC
CASSLGQAGYNEQFF
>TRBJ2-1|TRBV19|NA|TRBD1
TGTGCCAGTAGCGGGACAGGGCTCTACAATGAGCAGTTCTTC
CASSGTGLYNEQFF
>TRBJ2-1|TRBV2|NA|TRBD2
TGTGCCAGCACCCGGGAGGGTAGCTACAATGAGCAGTTCTTC
CASTREGSYNEQFF
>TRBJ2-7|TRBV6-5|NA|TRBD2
TGTGCCAGCAGTTACTCGGTCTGGCGGGACTACAGTAGGCAGTACTTC
CASSYSVWRDYSRQYF
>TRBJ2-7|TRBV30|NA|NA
TGTGCCTGGAGGCCCCTTACTAGTCAGGGGAACGAGCAGTACTTC
CAWRPLTSQGNEQYF
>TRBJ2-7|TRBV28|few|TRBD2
TGTGCCAGCAGCCTAGCGGTACGGCCCTACGAGCAGTACTTC
CASSLAVRPYEQYF
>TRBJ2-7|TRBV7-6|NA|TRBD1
TGTGCCAGCAGCTTAGTTCAGGGGGCGGCCTACGAGCAGTACTTC
CASSLVQGAAYEQYF
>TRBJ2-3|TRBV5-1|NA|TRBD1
TGCGCCAGCAGCGGTGGGGACCAGGGGGCTTTCACAGATACGCAGTATTTT
CASSGGDQGAFTDTQYF
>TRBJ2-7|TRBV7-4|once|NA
TGTGCCAGCACCCTAGGGGGTAGGGTTGGAGAGCAGTACTTC
CASTLGGRVGEQYF
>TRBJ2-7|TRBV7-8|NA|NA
TGTGCCAGCAGCCCCAGTTCCTACGAGCAGTACTTC
CASSPSSYEQYF
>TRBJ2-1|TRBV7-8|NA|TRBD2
TGTGCCAGCAGCTCGCTGCCTAGCGGGAAGACCTACAATGAGCAGTTCTTC
CASSSLPSGKTYNEQFF
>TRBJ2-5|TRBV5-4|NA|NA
TGTGCCAGCAGCTTGGCCGATGGGACAAACCAAGAGACCCAGTACTTC
CASSLADGTNQETQYF
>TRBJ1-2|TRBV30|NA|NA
TGTGCCTGGAGTCAGAACTATGGCTACACCTTC
CAWSQNYGYTF
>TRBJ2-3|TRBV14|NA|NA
TGTGCCAGCAGCCAATCCCCGGGGAAGGATACGCAGTATTTT
CASSQSPGKDTQYF
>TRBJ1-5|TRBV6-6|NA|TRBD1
TGTGCCAGCACCGTACGAAAACAGGGGACTCAGCCCCAGCATTTT
CASTVRKQGTQPQHF
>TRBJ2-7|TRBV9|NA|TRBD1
TGTGCCAGCAGCGTGGAAGGGGGCGTCCTCGGCGAGCAGTACTTC
CASSVEGGVLGEQYF
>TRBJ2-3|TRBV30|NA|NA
TGTGCCTGGAGTTTTGGTAGCGGTAGCACAGATACGCAGTATTTT
CAWSFGSGSTDTQYF
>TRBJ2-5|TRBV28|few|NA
TGTGCCAGCAGTGGGGACTTTACACAAGAGACCCAGTACTTC
CASSGDFTQETQYF
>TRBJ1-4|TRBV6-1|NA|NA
TGTGCCAGCAGTGAACTTGCGGGGAGGTTTGCTGAAAAACTGTTTTTT
CASSELAGRFAEKLFF
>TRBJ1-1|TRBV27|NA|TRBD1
TGTGCCAGCAGTTCCGGGACAGGGTATATGAACACTGAAGCTTTCTTT
CASSSGTGYMNTEAFF
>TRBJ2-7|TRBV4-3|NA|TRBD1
TGCGCCAGCAGTCCCTCCGGGACAGGGCCCTCCGAGCAGTACTTC
CASSPSGTGPSEQYF
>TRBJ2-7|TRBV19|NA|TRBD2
TGTGCCAGTAGTACTAGCGGTCCTGCTTACGAGCAGTACTTC
CASSTSGPAYEQYF
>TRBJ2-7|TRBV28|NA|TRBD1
TGTGCCAGCAGTTTCCTCCGGACAGGACCCCTAGGCGAGCAGTACTTC
CASSFLRTGPLGEQYF
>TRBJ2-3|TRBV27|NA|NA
TGTGCCAGCAGTTTATCCCAGGGTCTGGGTTTCACAGATACGCAGTATTTT
CASSLSQGLGFTDTQYF
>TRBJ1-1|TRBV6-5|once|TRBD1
TGTGCCAGCAGACTGGACAGGGCAAAGAACACTGAAGCTTTCTTT
CASRLDRAKNTEAFF
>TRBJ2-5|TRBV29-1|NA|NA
TGCAGCGCTCTAAGTGAGACCCAGTACTTC
CSALSETQYF
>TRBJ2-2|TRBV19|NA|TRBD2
TGTGCCAGTATCCAGACCGGGACTAGCGACAGCGGGGAGCTGTTTTTT
CASIQTGTSDSGELFF
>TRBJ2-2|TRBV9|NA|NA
TGTGCCAGCAGCGTGGAGGGGGAGGGCACCGGGGAGCTGTTTTTT
CASSVEGEGTGELFF
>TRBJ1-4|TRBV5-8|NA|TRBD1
TGTGCCAGCAGCTTGGGGGGACAGGGGATTATCGGATCTAATGAAAAACTGTTTTTT
CASSLGGQGIIGSNEKLFF
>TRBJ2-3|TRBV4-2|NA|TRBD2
TGTGCCAGCAGCCAAGTAGCGGGAGAACGGGATACGCAGTATTTT
CASSQVAGERDTQYF
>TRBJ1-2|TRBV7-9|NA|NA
TGTGCCAGCAGCAATACGGACAGCTATGGCTACACCTTC
CASSNTDSYGYTF
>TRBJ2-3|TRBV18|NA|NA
TGTGCCAGCTCACCCACCGGGGCAGATACGCAGTATTTT
CASSPTGADTQYF
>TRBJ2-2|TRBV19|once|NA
TGTGCCAGTAGTCTTGACTGGAAATGGGCCGGGGAGCTGTTTTTT
CASSLDWKWAGELFF
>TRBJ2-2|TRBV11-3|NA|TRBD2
TGTGCCAGCAGCTTAGATCGCGGACTAGACGAAAACACCGGGGAGCTGTTTTTT
CASSLDRGLDENTGELFF
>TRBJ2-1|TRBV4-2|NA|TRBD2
TGTGCCAGCAGCCGACAAGCGGCTGGGACTAGACCCTACAATGAGCAGTTCTTC
CASSRQAAGTRPYNEQFF
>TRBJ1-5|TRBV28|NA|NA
TGTGCCAGCAGTTTATCCCCTGGACACAATCAGCCCCAGCATTTT
CASSLSPGHNQPQHF
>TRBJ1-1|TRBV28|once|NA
TGTGCCAGCACTTCTAGAGTAGGAGTTGGCACTGAAGCTTTCTTT
CASTSRVGVGTEAFF
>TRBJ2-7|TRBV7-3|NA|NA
TGTGCCAGCAGCTTGAATGGACAGTACGAGCAGTACTTC
CASSLNGQYEQYF
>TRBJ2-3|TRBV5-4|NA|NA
TGTGCCAGCAGCTCCCGAGAAGATACGCAGTATTTT
CASSSREDTQYF
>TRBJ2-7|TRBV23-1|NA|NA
TGCGCCAGCAGTCAGTATCGGGGGAGAAAGACCTACGAGCAGTACTTC
CASSQYRGRKTYEQYF
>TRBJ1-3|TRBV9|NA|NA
TGTGCCAGCACCTCCCCAGCCATATATTTT
CASTSPAIYF
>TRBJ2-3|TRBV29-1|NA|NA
TGCAGCCATGCCACAGGGTTCGGCACAGATACGCAGTATTTT
CSHATGFGTDTQYF